The clone carrying this TCR beta chain was picked up many times. This sample is drawn from a study of T cells after yellow fever vaccination. From the 5' RACE reads, TCRdb called clonotypes with MiXCR, one entry per CDR3 protein. The table has 240,000 or so distinct CDR3 sequences, 6% to 7.5% seen once. Specimen: CD4+ T cells sorted from PBMCs, collected 15 days after the yellow fever booster vaccination. This TCR was sampled from a man aged 25-40 years who received the YFV17D yellow fever vaccine.

The CDR3 DNA reads TGCAGTGCTAGAGTAACGCGCGGGGGATCACCCCTCCACTTT. The encoded protein is CSARVTRGGSPLHF. The chain uses TRBV20-1 and TRBJ1-6, with D maybe TRBD1 (5 bases). V shed 1 base and J shed 10 bases, with 14 bases lying between them. In germline, CDR1 is DFQATT, CDR2 SNEGSKA (reference sequence). The CDR3 extends over 14 amino acids.